The clone carrying this TCR beta chain has only one observation. Sorting took every CD4+ cell except CD45RA+CCR7+CD95- naive cells, reaching over 98% purity. CD4+ T cells and monocytes were enriched with CD4 and CD14 microbeads. Before sorting, cells positive for CD8, CD14, CD16, CD56, CD19 or bright CD25 were removed. Per germline, CDR1 SGDLS and CDR2 YYNGEE. V was shortened by 4 bases and J by 4 bases, with 9 bases between the two germline ends. This CDR3 has 13 residues. The data are from a study of human CD4 T cells and Enterobacteriaceae. Detection sensitivity for ex vivo total memory CD4+ was one cell in 200,000. The assay was immunoSEQ multiplex PCR, and TCRdb's table has in-frame clones only and misses some. This table holds some 29,000 clones, almost 85% found once.

Sequencing was performed on memory CD4+ T cells from blood. The receptor comes from a human donor in good health. V and J are TRBV9 and TRBJ2-1; tentative D call: TRBD2 (6 bases). CDR3 nucleotides: TGTGCCAGCAGCTGGAGCGGGTACAATGAGCAGTTCTTC. Its protein is CASSWSGYNEQFF.